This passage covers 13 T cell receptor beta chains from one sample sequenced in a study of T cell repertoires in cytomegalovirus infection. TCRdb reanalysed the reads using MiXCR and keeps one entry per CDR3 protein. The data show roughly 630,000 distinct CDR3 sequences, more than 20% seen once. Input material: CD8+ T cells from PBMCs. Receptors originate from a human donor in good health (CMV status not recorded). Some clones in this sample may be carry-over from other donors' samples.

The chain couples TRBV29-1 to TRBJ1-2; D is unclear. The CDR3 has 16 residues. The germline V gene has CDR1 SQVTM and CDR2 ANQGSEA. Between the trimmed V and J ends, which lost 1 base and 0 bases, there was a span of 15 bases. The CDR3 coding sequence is TGCAGCGTTGAAGGCACCGCTATTGACACTAACTATGGCTACACCTTC. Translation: CSVEGTAIDTNYGYTF. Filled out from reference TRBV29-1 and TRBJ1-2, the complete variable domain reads SAVISQKPSRDICQRGTSLTIQCQVDSQVTMMFWYRQQPGQSLTLIATANQGSEATYESGFVIDKFPISRPNLTFSTLTVSNMSPEDSSIYLCSVEGTAIDTNYGYTFGSGTRLTVV.

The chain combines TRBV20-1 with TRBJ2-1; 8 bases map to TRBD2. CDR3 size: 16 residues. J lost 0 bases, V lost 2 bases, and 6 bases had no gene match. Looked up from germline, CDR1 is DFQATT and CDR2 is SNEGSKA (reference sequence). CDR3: CSARPERGSSYNEQFF. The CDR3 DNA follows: TGCAGTGCTAGACCCGAGCGGGGGAGCTCCTACAATGAGCAGTTCTTC.

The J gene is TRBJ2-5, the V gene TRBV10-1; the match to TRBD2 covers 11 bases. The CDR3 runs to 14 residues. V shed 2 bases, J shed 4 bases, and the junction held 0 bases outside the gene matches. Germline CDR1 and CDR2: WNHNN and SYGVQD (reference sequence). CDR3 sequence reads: CASSETSGGETQYF. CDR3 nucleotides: TGCGCCAGCAGTGAGACTAGCGGGGGAGAGACCCAGTACTTC.

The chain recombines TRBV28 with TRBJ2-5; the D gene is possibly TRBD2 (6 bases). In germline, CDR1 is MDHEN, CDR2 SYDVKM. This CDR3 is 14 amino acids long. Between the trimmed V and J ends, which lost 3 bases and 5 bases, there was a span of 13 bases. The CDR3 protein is CASSLGTGWETQYF. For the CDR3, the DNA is TGTGCCAGCAGTTTGGGGACTGGGTGGGAGACCCAGTACTTC.

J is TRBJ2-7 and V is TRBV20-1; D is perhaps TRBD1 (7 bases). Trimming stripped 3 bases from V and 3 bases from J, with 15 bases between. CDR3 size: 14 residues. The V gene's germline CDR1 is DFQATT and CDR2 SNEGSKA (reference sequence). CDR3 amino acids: CSARGRDSLYEQYF. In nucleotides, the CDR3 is TGCAGTGCTAGGGGGCGGGACAGCCTCTACGAGCAGTACTTC.

CDR3 in DNA: TGTGCCAGCAGCCCGGGACAGGGAGGTCTCGTAGCCTACGAGCAGTACTTC. It translates to CASSPGQGGLVAYEQYF. This chain links TRBV7-9 with TRBJ2-7; 9 nucleotides match TRBD1. CDR1 is SEHNR and CDR2 is FQNEAQ in the germline V gene (reference sequence). Losses at the gene ends were 5 bases for V and 2 bases for J; bases not matched to a gene: 13. The CDR3 is made up of 17 amino acids.

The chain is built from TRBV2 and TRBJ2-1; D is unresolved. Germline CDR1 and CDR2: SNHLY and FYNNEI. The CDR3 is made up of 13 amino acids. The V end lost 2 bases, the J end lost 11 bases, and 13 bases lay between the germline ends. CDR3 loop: CASSESDIMKQFF. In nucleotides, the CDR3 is TGTGCCAGCAGTGAATCCGACATAATGAAGCAGTTCTTC.

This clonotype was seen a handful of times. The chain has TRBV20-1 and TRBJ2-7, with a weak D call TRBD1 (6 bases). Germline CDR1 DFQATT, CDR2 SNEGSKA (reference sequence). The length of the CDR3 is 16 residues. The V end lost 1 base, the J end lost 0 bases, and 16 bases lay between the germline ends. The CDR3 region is CSARAAGASSSYEQYF. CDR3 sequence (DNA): TGCAGTGCTAGAGCTGCAGGGGCCTCGAGCTCCTACGAGCAGTACTTC.

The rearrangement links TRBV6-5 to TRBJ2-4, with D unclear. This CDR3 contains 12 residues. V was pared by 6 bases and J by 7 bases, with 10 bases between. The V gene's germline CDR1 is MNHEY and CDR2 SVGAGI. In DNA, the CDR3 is TGTGCCAGCAGCCCAACACGGAACATTCAGTACTTC. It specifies CASSPTRNIQYF.

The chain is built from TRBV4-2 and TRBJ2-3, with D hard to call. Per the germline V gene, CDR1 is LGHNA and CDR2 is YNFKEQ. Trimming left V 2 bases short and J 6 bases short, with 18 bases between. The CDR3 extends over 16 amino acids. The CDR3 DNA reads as TGTGCCAGCAGCCAAAATACCTGGACCGGGTTGGATACGCAGTATTTT. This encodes CASSQNTWTGLDTQYF.

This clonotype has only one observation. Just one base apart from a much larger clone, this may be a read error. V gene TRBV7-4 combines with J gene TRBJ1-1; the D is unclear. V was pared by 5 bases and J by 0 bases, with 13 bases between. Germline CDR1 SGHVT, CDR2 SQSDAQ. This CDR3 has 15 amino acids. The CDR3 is CASSTYWVLNTEAFF. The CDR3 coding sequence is TGTGCCAGCAGCACATACTGGGTTTTGAACACTGAAGCTTTCTTT.

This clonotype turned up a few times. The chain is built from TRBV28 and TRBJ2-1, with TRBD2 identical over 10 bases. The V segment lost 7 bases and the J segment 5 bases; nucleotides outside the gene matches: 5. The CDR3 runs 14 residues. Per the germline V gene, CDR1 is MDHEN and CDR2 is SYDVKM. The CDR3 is CASIKRGGHNEQFF. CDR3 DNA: TGTGCCAGCATTAAGCGGGGGGGGCACAATGAGCAGTTCTTC.

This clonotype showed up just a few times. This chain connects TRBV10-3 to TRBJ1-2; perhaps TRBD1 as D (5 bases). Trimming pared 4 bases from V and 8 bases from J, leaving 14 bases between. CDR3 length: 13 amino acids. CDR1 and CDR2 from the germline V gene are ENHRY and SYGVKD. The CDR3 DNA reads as TGTGCCATCAGTGGCGACAGTCTCCGGGGCTACACCTTC. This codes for CAISGDSLRGYTF.